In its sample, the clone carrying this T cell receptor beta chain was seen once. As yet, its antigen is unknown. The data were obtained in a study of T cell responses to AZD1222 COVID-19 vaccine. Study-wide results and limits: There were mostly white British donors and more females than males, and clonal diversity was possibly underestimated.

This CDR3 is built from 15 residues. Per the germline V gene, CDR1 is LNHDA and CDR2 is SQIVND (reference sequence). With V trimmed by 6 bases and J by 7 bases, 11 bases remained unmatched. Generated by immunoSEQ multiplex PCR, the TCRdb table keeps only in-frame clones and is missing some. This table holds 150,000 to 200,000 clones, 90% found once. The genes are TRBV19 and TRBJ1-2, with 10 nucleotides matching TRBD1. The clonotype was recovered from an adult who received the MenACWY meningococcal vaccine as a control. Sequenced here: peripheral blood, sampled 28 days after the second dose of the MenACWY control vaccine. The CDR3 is CASRVPGQGKGGYTF. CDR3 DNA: TGTGCCAGTAGAGTACCGGGACAGGGGAAAGGTGGCTACACCTTC.